Included here is one T cell receptor (beta chain) sequence, with context. The antigen remains undetermined. Primers for the PCR totalled 60 Vbeta and 13 Jbeta. The authors' processing: Counted up in a later analysis, unique TCR beta chains came to some 80 million, with about 9.9 million shared. TCRdb's table, derived via immunoSEQ multiplex PCR, lists solely in-frame clones and lacks some. That table supplies the V and J calls and clone size; D and trimming were determined from the DNA. The profile shows around 100,000 clones, approximately 64% of them singletons. This sample stems from a study of cytomegalovirus exposure and HLA in healthy donors. The study's findings and limits: Being indistinguishable, some V segments were excluded, TRBV6-2 and TRBV6-3 among them. Across all donors, roughly uniform sequencing depth was an assumption of the presence/absence analyses. The study listed roughly 150 cytomegalovirus-associated TCR beta chains.

Trimming left V 4 bases short and J 2 bases short, with 9 bases between. The CDR3 has 13 amino acids. Per germline, CDR1 SQVTM and CDR2 ANQGSEA. The chain joins TRBV29-1 to TRBJ2-1, with D tentatively TRBD1 (5 bases). The clonotype was recovered from a woman in her fifties or sixties in good health and CMV-seronegative. The sequenced sample consisted of PBMCs. Written as DNA, the CDR3 is TGCAGCGTTGGGCCGGACACCTACAATGAGCAGTTCTTC. It encodes CSVGPDTYNEQFF.